A single T cell receptor (beta chain) is shown here with its context. TCRdb re-called the 5' RACE reads, yielding one record per CDR3 amino acid sequence without DNA. This repertoire includes some 110,000 distinct CDR3 sequences. This sample is drawn from a study of T cells expressing NK-cell markers. The CDR3 runs to 16 residues. Per germline, CDR1 LGHNA and CDR2 YNFKEQ. Sequences were obtained from blood T cells: a sorted CD56 or NKG2C T cell subset, CD4+ or CD8+ T cells, or bulk PBMC T cells (not recorded which). The chain has TRBV4-2 and TRBJ2-3; TCRdb's assignment of TRBD1 cannot be checked, as there is no DNA. This clonotype was obtained from a woman between 18 and 70 years old in good health. CDR3 region: CASSPLRGDRTDTQYF.